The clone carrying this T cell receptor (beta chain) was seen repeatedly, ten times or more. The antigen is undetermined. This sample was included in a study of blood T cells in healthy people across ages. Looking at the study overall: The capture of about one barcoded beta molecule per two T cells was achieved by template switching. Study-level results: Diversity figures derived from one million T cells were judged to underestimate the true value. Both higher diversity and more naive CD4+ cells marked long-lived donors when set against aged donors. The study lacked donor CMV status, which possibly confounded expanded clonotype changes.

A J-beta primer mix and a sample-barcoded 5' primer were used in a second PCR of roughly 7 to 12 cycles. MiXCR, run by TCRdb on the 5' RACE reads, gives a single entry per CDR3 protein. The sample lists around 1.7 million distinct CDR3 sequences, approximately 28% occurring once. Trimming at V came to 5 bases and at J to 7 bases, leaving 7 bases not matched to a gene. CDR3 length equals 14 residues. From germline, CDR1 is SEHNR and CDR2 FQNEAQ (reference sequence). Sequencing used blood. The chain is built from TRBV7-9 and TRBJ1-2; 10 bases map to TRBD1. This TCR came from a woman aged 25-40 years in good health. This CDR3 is CASSHGTGDLGYTF. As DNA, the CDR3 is TGTGCCAGCAGCCACGGGACAGGGGATCTTGGCTACACCTTC.